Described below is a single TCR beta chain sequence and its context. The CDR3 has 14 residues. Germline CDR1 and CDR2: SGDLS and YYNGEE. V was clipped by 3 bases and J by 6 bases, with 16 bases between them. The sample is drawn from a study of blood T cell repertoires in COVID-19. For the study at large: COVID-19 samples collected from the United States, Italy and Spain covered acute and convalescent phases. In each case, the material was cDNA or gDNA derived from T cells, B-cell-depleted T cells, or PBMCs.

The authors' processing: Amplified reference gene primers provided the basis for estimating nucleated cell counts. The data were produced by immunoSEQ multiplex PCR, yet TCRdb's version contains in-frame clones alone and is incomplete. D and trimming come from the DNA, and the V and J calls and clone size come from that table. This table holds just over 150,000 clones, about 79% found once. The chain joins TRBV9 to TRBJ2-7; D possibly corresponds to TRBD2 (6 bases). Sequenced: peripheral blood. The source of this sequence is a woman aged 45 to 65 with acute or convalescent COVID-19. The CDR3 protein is CASSETWRASEQYF. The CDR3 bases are TGTGCCAGCAGCGAAACTTGGAGGGCCTCCGAGCAGTACTTC.